This TCR beta chain originates from a study of cytomegalovirus exposure and HLA in healthy donors. Comments on this clone: Its antigen remains unknown.

This PCR relied on a set of 60 Vbeta primers and 13 Jbeta primers. Assay used: immunoSEQ multiplex PCR; TCRdb lists only in-frame clones, some missing. This table has about 130,000 clones, over 60% appearing once. General study results and limits: In a later analysis, V- and J-gene trimming of beta chains associated with a DCLRE1C missense variant, replicated independently.

This CDR3 has 15 residues. V lost 1 base and J lost 12; bases outside the gene matches: 10. The germline V gene encodes CDR1 LNHNV and CDR2 YYDKDF (reference sequence). This TCR derives from a human donor in good health. The rearrangement links TRBV15 to TRBJ2-1; 9 bases are shared with TRBD2. Material for sequencing was PBMCs. The CDR3 DNA follows: TGTGCCACCAGCAGAGCGGGGCGGGGGGGATACTCGCAGTTCTTC. Amino acid sequence: CATSRAGRGGYSQFF.